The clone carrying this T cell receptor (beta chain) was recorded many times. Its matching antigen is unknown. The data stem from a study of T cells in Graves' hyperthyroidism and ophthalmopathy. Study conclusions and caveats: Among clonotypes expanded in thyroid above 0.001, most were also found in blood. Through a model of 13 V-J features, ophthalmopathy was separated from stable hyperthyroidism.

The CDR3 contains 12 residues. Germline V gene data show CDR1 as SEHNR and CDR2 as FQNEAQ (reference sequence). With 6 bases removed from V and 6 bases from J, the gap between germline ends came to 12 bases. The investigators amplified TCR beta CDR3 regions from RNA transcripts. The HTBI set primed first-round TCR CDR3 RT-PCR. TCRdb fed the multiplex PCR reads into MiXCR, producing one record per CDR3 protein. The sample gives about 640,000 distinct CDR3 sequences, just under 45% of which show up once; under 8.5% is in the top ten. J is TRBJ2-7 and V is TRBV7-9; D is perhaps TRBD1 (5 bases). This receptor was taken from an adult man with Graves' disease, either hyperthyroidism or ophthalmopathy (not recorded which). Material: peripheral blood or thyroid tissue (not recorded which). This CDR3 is CASSSGKAEQYF. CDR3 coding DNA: TGTGCCAGCAGTTCAGGGAAAGCCGAGCAGTACTTC.